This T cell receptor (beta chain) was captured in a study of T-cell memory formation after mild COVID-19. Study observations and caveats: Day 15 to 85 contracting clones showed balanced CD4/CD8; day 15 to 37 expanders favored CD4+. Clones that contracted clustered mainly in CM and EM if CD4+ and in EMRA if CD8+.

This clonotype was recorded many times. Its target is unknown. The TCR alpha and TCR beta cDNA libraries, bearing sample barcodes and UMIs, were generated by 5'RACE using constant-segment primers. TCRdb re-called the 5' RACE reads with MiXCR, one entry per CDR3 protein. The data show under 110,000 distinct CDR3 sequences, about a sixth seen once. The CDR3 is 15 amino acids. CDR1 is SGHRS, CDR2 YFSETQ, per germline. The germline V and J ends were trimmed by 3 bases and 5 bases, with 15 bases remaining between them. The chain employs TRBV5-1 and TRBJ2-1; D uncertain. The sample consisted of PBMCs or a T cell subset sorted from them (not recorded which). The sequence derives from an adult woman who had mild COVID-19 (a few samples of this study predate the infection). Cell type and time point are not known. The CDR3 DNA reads TGCGCCAGCAGCTCACTTATCTACACTGACAATGAGCAGTTCTTC. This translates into CASSSLIYTDNEQFF. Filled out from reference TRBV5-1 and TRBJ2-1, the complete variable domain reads KAGVTQTPRYLIKTRGQQVTLSCSPISGHRSVSWYQQTPGQGLQFLFEYFSETQRNKGNFPGRFSGRQFSNSRSEMNVSTLELGDSALYLCASSSLIYTDNEQFFGPGTRLTVL.